This TCR beta chain was found in a study of T cell responses to AZD1222 COVID-19 vaccine. Study-wide context: Samples with a second dose at about 4 or about 12 weeks were pooled together. Findings and limits, study-wide: White British donors predominated, females outnumbered males, and clonal diversity was possibly underestimated. Sampled repertoires all dated from after the peak T cell response.

CDR1 and CDR2 (germline): GTSNPN, SVGIG (reference sequence). The CDR3 loop spans 16 amino acids. V gave up 1 base and J gave up 0 bases; unmatched junction bases: 6. Turning to this clone: Its antigen is not known.

Some clones are missing from TCRdb's copy, which holds only in-frame ones; the method was immunoSEQ multiplex PCR. The sample lists around 200,000 clones; 88% were seen once. The clonotype was recovered from an adult in good health. The V call is TRBV30, the J call TRBJ1-3, with TRBD1 matching 7 bases. The sequences come from peripheral blood, collected on day 0 of AZD1222 vaccination. CDR3 protein: CAWSGLGQYSGNTIYF. The CDR3 nucleotides are TGTGCCTGGAGTGGCCTGGGACAGTACTCTGGAAACACCATATATTTT. Based on the CDR3 plus reference TRBV30 and TRBJ1-3, the full variable domain is SQTIHQWPATLVQPVGSPLSLECTVEGTSNPNLYWYRQAAGRGLQLLFYSVGIGQISSEVPQNLSASRPQDRQFILSSKKLLLSDSGFYLCAWSGLGQYSGNTIYFGEGSWLTVV.